Given below is one TCR beta chain in context. Antigen specificity is unknown. 13 Jbeta primers and 60 Vbeta primers were used for the PCR. Original handling: Unique TCR beta chains numbered roughly 84 million in a later analysis, with around 10 million shared. Here immunoSEQ multiplex PCR was the method, and the copy in TCRdb shows in-frame clones only, minus some. The D gene and trimming were derived from the DNA, and the V and J assignments and clone size from that table. The profile shows 100,000 to 150,000 clones, around 80% of them singletons. The data stem from a study of cytomegalovirus exposure and HLA in healthy donors. Study-wide results and limits: Cytomegalovirus status, reportedly, was diagnosed with high specificity and sensitivity by the classifier.

The CDR3 totals 16 residues. V trimming: 5 bases; J trimming: 4 bases; junction bases outside the gene matches: 13. Germline V gene sequence: CDR1 PRHDT, CDR2 FYEKMQ (reference sequence). The J gene is TRBJ2-5, the V gene TRBV13, with 7 bases matching TRBD2. The sequenced sample consisted of PBMCs. This receptor was taken from a man aged 30 to 39 in good health and CMV-seropositive. The DNA for the CDR3 is TGTGCCAGCAGCCTTAACGTTGGAGCGGGACCAGAGACCCAGTACTTC. Protein product: CASSLNVGAGPETQYF.